Below, 30 T cell receptor beta chains from the same sample are listed, as sequenced in a study of T cells in Graves' hyperthyroidism and ophthalmopathy. Amplified regions were TCR beta CDR3 sequences from RNA transcripts. Initially, a first-round RT-PCR of the TCR CDR3 employed the HTBI primer set. Each CDR3 protein gets one entry after TCRdb re-called the multiplex PCR reads with MiXCR. Among some 500,000 distinct CDR3 sequences, around 22% were seen once, and the ten largest hold roughly 10%. Sequencing was carried out using blood. These receptors originate from a young woman with Graves' ophthalmopathy.

At least ten counts were recorded for this clonotype. Written as DNA, the CDR3 is TGTGCCAGCAGTGAATATAGAGGGAACACCGGGGAGCTGTTTTTT. Protein sequence: CASSEYRGNTGELFF. The chain has TRBV25-1 and TRBJ2-2; no definite D call. Deletions cut 0 bases from V and 1 base from J, with 6 bases between. From germline, CDR1 is MGHDK and CDR2 SYGVNS. The CDR3 consists of 15 residues. Full variable domain (missing parts from reference TRBV25-1 and TRBJ2-2): EADIYQTPRYLVIGTGKKITLECSQTMGHDKMYWYQQDPGMELHLIHYSYGVNSTEKGDLSSESTVSRIRTEHFPLTLESARPSHTSQYLCASSEYRGNTGELFFGEGSRLTVL.

This clonotype has ten or more counts. In DNA, the CDR3 is TGTGCCTGGAGCAGATGGGACAGCTCTAACTATGGCTACACCTTC. Protein: CAWSRWDSSNYGYTF. The V gene is TRBV30, the J gene TRBJ1-2, with 7 positions matching TRBD1. This CDR3 has 15 amino acids. Germline CDR1 GTSNPN, CDR2 SVGIG (reference sequence). V was clipped by 3 bases and J by 0 bases; unmatched bases: 7.

This clonotype occurred many times. V and J are TRBV5-5 and TRBJ2-5; TRBD1 aligns across 12 bases. Trimming removed 4 bases from V and 5 bases from J; junction bases left unmatched: 12. This CDR3 has 17 residues. Germline-derived CDR1 and CDR2 are SGHKS and YYEKEE (reference sequence). This chain's CDR3 is CASSPGAGTGGEETQYF. DNA for the CDR3: TGTGCCAGCAGCCCGGGGGCCGGGACAGGGGGCGAGGAGACCCAGTACTTC.

This clonotype was detected many times. The chain combines TRBV9 with TRBJ2-5; D call uncertain. Germline values: CDR1 SGDLS, CDR2 YYNGEE. The CDR3 extends over 15 amino acids. Trimming pared 0 bases from V and 5 bases from J, leaving 14 bases between. CDR3 sequence: CASSVAGSPGETQYF. DNA for the CDR3: TGTGCCAGCAGCGTAGCCGGCAGCCCTGGGGAGACCCAGTACTTC.

This clonotype was found a few times. CDR3 nucleotide sequence: TGCGCCAGCAGCCCGGAGAGACAGGGGAGGGGTGGCTACACCTTC. Its protein is CASSPERQGRGGYTF. J is TRBJ1-2 and V is TRBV5-1; 8 positions match TRBD1. Germline assignment: CDR1 SGHRS and CDR2 YFSETQ. V was clipped by 4 bases and J by 7 bases; unmatched bases: 12. The CDR3 extends over 15 amino acids. Supplemented by reference TRBV5-1 and TRBJ1-2, the full variable domain reads KAGVTQTPRYLIKTRGQQVTLSCSPISGHRSVSWYQQTPGQGLQFLFEYFSETQRNKGNFPGRFSGRQFSNSRSEMNVSTLELGDSALYLCASSPERQGRGGYTFGSGTRLTVV.

The rearrangement uses TRBV19 and TRBJ2-7, with no clear D. Germline values: CDR1 LNHDA, CDR2 SQIVND (reference sequence). The CDR3 has 13 amino acids. V was pared by 8 bases and J by 3 bases, with 14 bases between. The CDR3 DNA follows: TGTGCCAGTGGAAAAAATATCAACTACGAGCAGTACTTC. Encoded protein: CASGKNINYEQYF.

This clonotype was observed a few times. The gene calls are TRBV12-3 or TRBV12-4 and TRBJ1-3; no clear D gene. The CDR3 runs to 15 residues. Trimming stripped 5 bases from V and 0 bases from J, with 11 bases between. In DNA, the CDR3 is TGTGCCAGCAGTACTCACAAGTCCTCTGGAAACACCATATATTTT. Its protein is CASSTHKSSGNTIYF.

The sample holds many counts of this clonotype. The chain employs TRBV11-2 and TRBJ2-7; TRBD1 matches 8 bases. This CDR3 has 12 residues. The ends lost 10 bases at V and 3 bases at J; junction bases unmatched: 5. CDR1 SGHAT and CDR2 FQNNGV come from the germline V gene. The chain's CDR3 is CATSGQGYEQYF. The CDR3 DNA follows: TGTGCCACCTCCGGACAGGGCTACGAGCAGTACTTC. Filled out from reference TRBV11-2 and TRBJ2-7, the complete variable domain reads EAGVAQSPRYKIIEKRQSVAFWCNPISGHATLYWYQQILGQGPKLLIQFQNNGVVDDSQLPKDRFSAERLKGVDSTLKIQPAKLEDSAVYLCATSGQGYEQYFGPGTRLTVT.

The J gene is TRBJ2-3, the V gene TRBV4-2, with 8 bases fitting TRBD2. Germline loops: CDR1 LGHNA, CDR2 YNFKEQ. The ends lost 0 bases at V and 2 bases at J; junction bases unmatched: 16. The CDR3 extends over 20 amino acids. The CDR3 is CASSQDTFRTSTAFTDTQYF. The CDR3 DNA reads TGTGCCAGCAGCCAAGATACATTCAGGACTAGCACAGCTTTCACAGATACGCAGTATTTT.

This clonotype was found many times. The rearrangement uses TRBV6-1 and TRBJ1-5; possible D gene TRBD1, 5 bases. CDR3 length equals 16 residues. With 6 bases removed from V and 4 bases from J, the gap between germline ends came to 19 bases. Germline lookup yields CDR1 MNHNS and CDR2 SASEGT. CDR3: CASSNAGFSGNQPQHF. The CDR3 DNA sequence: TGTGCCAGCAGCAACGCAGGGTTTAGTGGAAATCAGCCCCAGCATTTT.

V and J are TRBV18 and TRBJ1-3; TRBD1 matches at 7 bases. The junction had 4 bases not matched to a gene; V was cut back by 2 bases and J by 0 bases. The CDR3 covers 16 residues. CDR1 and CDR2 (germline): KGHSH, LQKENI. CDR3 bases: TGTGCCAGCTCACCAAATCAGGGGGACTCTGGAAACACCATATATTTT. Translation gives CASSPNQGDSGNTIYF. Drawing the rest from reference TRBV18 and TRBJ1-3, the complete variable domain is NAGVMQNPRHLVRRRGQEARLRCSPMKGHSHVYWYRQLPEEGLKFMVYLQKENIIDESGMPKERFSAEFPKEGPSILRIQQVVRGDSAAYFCASSPNQGDSGNTIYFGEGSWLTVV.

This clonotype was seen more than once but under ten times. The chain uses TRBV12-3 or TRBV12-4 and TRBJ1-1; D possibly corresponds to TRBD1 (6 bases). Trimming left V 1 base short and J 0 bases short, with 9 bases between. The length of the CDR3 is 15 residues. The CDR3 loop is CASSLDGQMNTEAFF. For the CDR3, the DNA is TGTGCCAGCAGTTTAGATGGACAGATGAACACTGAAGCTTTCTTT.

This clonotype showed up many times. The chain uses TRBV27 and TRBJ2-2; D uncertain. Germline CDR1 MNHEY, CDR2 SMNVEV (reference sequence). CDR3 length: 16 amino acids. V dropped 3 bases and J dropped 7 bases, with 18 bases sitting between them. The CDR3 DNA sequence: TGTGCCAGCAGTTTCGGCACATGGGGTCGTTACGGGGAGCTGTTTTTT. It yields the protein CASSFGTWGRYGELFF.

This clonotype occurred many times. V is TRBV6-2 or TRBV6-3 and J is TRBJ1-1; 9 bases match TRBD1. Trimming removed 6 bases from V and 0 bases from J; junction bases left unmatched: 2. The CDR3 has 14 residues. The germline V gene encodes CDR1 MNHEY and CDR2 SVGEGT. This chain's CDR3 is CASRDRGMNTEAFF. The CDR3 DNA follows: TGTGCCAGCAGGGACAGGGGAATGAACACTGAAGCTTTCTTT.

This clonotype has at least ten counts. J is TRBJ1-2 and V is TRBV4-2, with no clear D. Germline CDR1 reads LGHNA; CDR2 reads YNFKEQ. The CDR3 loop spans 14 amino acids. Trimming took 1 base from V and 2 from J, leaving 8 bases between them. The chain's CDR3 is CASSQVEQNYGYTF. In nucleotides, the CDR3 is TGTGCCAGCAGCCAAGTGGAGCAGAACTATGGCTACACCTTC.

This clonotype was seen repeatedly, ten times or more. An end of the junction differs from the germline gene, which may be a read error. The chain employs TRBV6-5 and TRBJ2-7; 11 bases are shared with TRBD1. This CDR3 contains 15 residues. Germline V gene lookup returns CDR1 MNHEY and CDR2 SVGAGI. The CDR3 sequence is CASSDSGTGGYEQYF. CDR3 nucleotides: TGTGCCAGCAGTGACTCCGGGACAGGGGGCTACGAGCAGTACTTC.

This clonotype appeared many times. This chain connects TRBV6-1 to TRBJ2-2, with 8 bases that match TRBD1. This CDR3 is 12 amino acids long. V trimming: 8 bases; J trimming: 6 bases; junction bases outside the gene matches: 2. In germline, CDR1 is MNHNS, CDR2 SASEGT. The CDR3 nucleotides read TGTGCCAGCCGGACAGGGCCCGGGGAGCTGTTTTTT. This encodes CASRTGPGELFF.

This clonotype showed up many times. The rearrangement joins TRBV20-1 to TRBJ1-1, with 9 nucleotides matching TRBD1. Germline CDR1 and CDR2: DFQATT and SNEGSKA (reference sequence). The CDR3 consists of 16 residues. The ends lost 3 bases at V and 4 bases at J; junction bases unmatched: 12. CDR3 coding DNA: TGCAGTGCTAGGACGATACAGGGGGCTTTGACCACTGAAGCTTTCTTT. Its protein is CSARTIQGALTTEAFF.

Many counts were recorded for this clonotype. The chain couples TRBV30 to TRBJ1-1, with unresolved D. Trimming removed 5 bases at V and 3 bases at J, with 13 bases between. The CDR3 runs to 13 residues. CDR1 and CDR2 (germline): GTSNPN, SVGIG (reference sequence). In DNA, the CDR3 is TGTGCCTGGTGCCCGGGATGGGACACTGAAGCTTTCTTT. It codes for CAWCPGWDTEAFF.

This clonotype turned up a few times. The chain has TRBV6-1 and TRBJ2-7; the D gene could be TRBD1 or TRBD2 (6 bases each). Germline CDR1 is MNHNS and CDR2 is SASEGT. The CDR3 totals 18 residues. Trimming cost V 1 base and J 2 bases, with 21 bases left between them. The CDR3: CASSEEGRRGQHAYEQYF. The CDR3 nucleotides are TGTGCCAGCAGTGAAGAGGGGAGGAGAGGACAGCACGCCTACGAGCAGTACTTC.

This clonotype was detected ten times or more. This chain connects TRBV27 to TRBJ1-1; 7 bases align to TRBD1. V was clipped by 2 bases and J by 2 bases; unmatched bases: 5. The CDR3 has 15 residues. The germline CDR1 and CDR2 sequences are MNHEY and SMNVEV (reference sequence). CDR3 nucleotides: TGTGCCAGCAGTTTAAAGGGACAGATAAACACTGAAGCTTTCTTT. Translating gives CASSLKGQINTEAFF.

This clonotype came up many times. This chain links TRBV6-1 with TRBJ2-4, with 7 bases matching TRBD2. The germline CDR1 and CDR2 sequences are MNHNS and SASEGT. V was clipped by 8 bases and J by 7 bases; unmatched bases: 14. This CDR3 is built from 15 residues. The CDR3 loop is CASLIRLARGNIQYF. The CDR3 nucleotides are TGTGCCAGCTTGATTCGACTAGCTCGGGGCAACATTCAGTACTTC.

This clonotype was detected ten times or more. This rearrangement joins TRBV29-1 to TRBJ2-7; D is unresolved. The CDR3 totals 12 residues. V shed 0 bases and J shed 0 bases, with 3 bases lying between them. Germline assignment: CDR1 SQVTM and CDR2 ANQGSEA. CDR3 nucleotide sequence: TGCAGCGTTGAAGACAACTCCTACGAGCAGTACTTC. Amino acid sequence: CSVEDNSYEQYF.

Ten or more counts support this clonotype. This chain connects TRBV11-2 to TRBJ1-2, with 9 bases fitting TRBD1. The germline gives CDR1 SGHAT, CDR2 FQNNGV. The CDR3 is 17 residues long. Losses at the gene ends were 3 bases for V and 5 bases for J; bases not matched to a gene: 13. In DNA, the CDR3 is TGTGCCAGCAGCTTTACCTCGGGACAGGGTTCTTTTTATGGCTACACCTTC. This sequence encodes CASSFTSGQGSFYGYTF.

The table lists this clonotype with many counts. As DNA, the CDR3 is TGTGCCAGCAGCCAAGAACAGGGGAATAGTCAGCCCCAGCATTTT. Translation gives CASSQEQGNSQPQHF. V gene TRBV4-2 combines with J gene TRBJ1-5, with 7 positions matching TRBD1. The length of the CDR3 is 15 residues. Germline lookup yields CDR1 LGHNA and CDR2 YNFKEQ. The V and J ends lost 0 bases and 6 bases, in that order; junction bases with no gene match: 5.

The rearrangement uses TRBV2 and TRBJ1-1, with unresolved D. The V end was cut by 7 bases, the J end by 1 base, with 10 bases between. This CDR3 has 13 residues. In germline, CDR1 is SNHLY, CDR2 FYNNEI. DNA of the CDR3: TGTGCCAGCACCCCGTCAGAGAACACTGAAGCTTTCTTT. Its translation: CASTPSENTEAFF. Filled out from reference TRBV2 and TRBJ1-1, the complete variable domain reads EPEVTQTPSHQVTQMGQEVILRCVPISNHLYFYWYRQILGQKVEFLVSFYNNEISEKSEIFDDQFSVERPDGSNFTLKIRSTKLEDSAMYFCASTPSENTEAFFGQGTRLTVV.

Many counts were recorded for this clonotype. CDR3 protein: CASSPPLVYEQYF. DNA of the CDR3: TGTGCCAGCTCACCACCCCTAGTCTACGAGCAGTACTTC. J is TRBJ2-7 and V is TRBV18, with D unresolved. Trimming cost V 0 bases and J 3 bases, with 6 bases left between them. Germline loops: CDR1 KGHSH, CDR2 LQKENI. The length of the CDR3 is 13 residues.

V is TRBV30 and J is TRBJ2-7; 7 bases are a match to TRBD1. The CDR3 has 13 residues. From germline, CDR1 is GTSNPN and CDR2 SVGIG (reference sequence). The V gene end was trimmed by 4 bases and the J gene end by 5 bases; junction bases not matched to a gene: 8. The CDR3 DNA sequence: TGTGCCTGGACCCCGACAGGGCGAAACGAGCAGTACTTC. Translated: CAWTPTGRNEQYF.

The CDR3 is CASSLRGGGYTGELFF. Written as DNA, the CDR3 is TGTGCCAGCAGCCTACGGGGAGGGGGGTACACCGGGGAGCTGTTTTTT. This rearrangement joins TRBV11-2 to TRBJ2-2; TRBD2 might be the D (7 bases). This CDR3 has 16 amino acids. Germline CDR1 is SGHAT and CDR2 is FQNNGV. V lost 5 bases to trimming and J lost 3 bases, with 16 bases between them.

This clonotype was recorded at least ten times. The CDR3 region has the DNA TGCGCCAGCAGCCCCCCGACAGGGGCGAACACTGAAGCTTTCTTT. Its translation: CASSPPTGANTEAFF. The chain combines TRBV5-1 with TRBJ1-1; 8 bases are a match to TRBD1. Germline values: CDR1 SGHRS, CDR2 YFSETQ. V shed 4 bases and J 1 base; nucleotides not matched to a gene: 6. The CDR3 has 15 amino acids.